Following are 4 T cell receptor beta chains from one sample sequenced in a study of blood T cells in healthy people across ages (dated by TCRdb to the mid-2010s). The protocol used for the library was 5' RACE. Sequencing took place on an Illumina HiSeq 2500. The second PCR ran for about 6 to 12 cycles and used a J-beta primer mix along with a sample-barcoded 5' primer. TCRdb trimmed the raw reads at Q25, called clones with MiXCR and kept productive beta chains. Here each entry gathers all rows of one CDR3 protein and keeps the most common genes and DNA. In all, the sample holds fewer than 900,000 distinct CDR3 sequences, and about 40% of those were seen once. Clones ranked in the top ten supply 20% to 25% of the sample. The source material was blood. Receptor source: a woman aged 60-75 years in good health.

The chain couples TRBV19 to TRBJ2-1, with no clear D. V was cut by 3 bases and J by 7 bases, with 7 bases left in between. The CDR3 is 12 residues long. The germline gives CDR1 LNHDA, CDR2 SQIVND (reference sequence). In DNA form, the CDR3 reads TGTGCCAGTAGTATTTCGTCAAATGAGCAGTTCTTC. Amino acids: CASSISSNEQFF.

This chain links TRBV10-3 with TRBJ2-4; 7 nucleotides agree with TRBD2. The tail of the sequence fits TRBJ2-7 better, so the J call may be wrong. The CDR3 runs to 14 residues. CDR1 is ENHRY and CDR2 is SYGVKD in the germline V gene. In nucleotides, the CDR3 is TGTGCCAACGCTACGACTAGCACGCTATACGAGCAGTACTTC. Translated, it gives CANATTSTLYEQYF.

This clonotype occurred once. This chain joins TRBV2 and TRBJ1-2; tentatively, D is TRBD1 (5 bases). Looked up from germline, CDR1 is SNHLY and CDR2 is FYNNEI. Trimming took off 3 bases at V and 4 bases at J, with 9 bases between the two ends. This CDR3 has 13 amino acids. This chain's CDR3 is CASSDSGVYGYTF. CDR3 sequence (DNA): TGTGCCAGCAGTGATTCGGGGGTCTATGGCTACACCTTC. Together with reference TRBV2 and TRBJ1-2, the CDR3 gives the full variable domain: EPEVTQTPSHQVTQMGQEVILRCVPISNHLYFYWYRQILGQKVEFLVSFYNNEISEKSEIFDDQFSVERPDGSNFTLKIRSTKLEDSAMYFCASSDSGVYGYTFGSGTRLTVV.

This clonotype was recorded only once. The rearrangement joins TRBV20-1 to TRBJ2-7; D perhaps matches TRBD2 (6 bases). The DNA end lines up better with TRBJ2-5; the J call may be wrong. CDR1 and CDR2 from the germline V gene are DFQATT and SNEGSKA (reference sequence). This CDR3 spans 14 amino acids. CDR3 region: CSAPGVYSQETQYF. The CDR3 DNA follows: TGCAGTGCTCCGGGGGTTTATAGCCAAGAGACCCAGTACTTC.